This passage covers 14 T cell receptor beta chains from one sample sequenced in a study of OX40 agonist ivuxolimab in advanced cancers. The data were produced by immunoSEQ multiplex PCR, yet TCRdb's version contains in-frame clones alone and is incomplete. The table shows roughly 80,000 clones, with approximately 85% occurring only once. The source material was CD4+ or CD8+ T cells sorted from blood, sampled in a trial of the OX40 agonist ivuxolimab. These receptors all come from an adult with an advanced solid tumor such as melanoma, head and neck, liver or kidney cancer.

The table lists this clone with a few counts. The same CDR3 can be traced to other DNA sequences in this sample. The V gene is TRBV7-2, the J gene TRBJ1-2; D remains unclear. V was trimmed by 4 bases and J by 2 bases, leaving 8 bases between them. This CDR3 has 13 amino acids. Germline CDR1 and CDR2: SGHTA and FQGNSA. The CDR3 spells CASSSYRNYGYTF. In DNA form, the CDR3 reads TGTGCCAGCAGCTCGTATCGGAACTATGGCTACACCTTC.

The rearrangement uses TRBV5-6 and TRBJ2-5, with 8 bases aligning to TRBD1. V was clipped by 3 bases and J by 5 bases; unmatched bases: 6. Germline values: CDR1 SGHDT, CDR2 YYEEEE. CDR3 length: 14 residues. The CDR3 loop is CASSYQGARETQYF. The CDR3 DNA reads TGTGCCAGCAGCTACCAGGGGGCGCGGGAGACCCAGTACTTC.

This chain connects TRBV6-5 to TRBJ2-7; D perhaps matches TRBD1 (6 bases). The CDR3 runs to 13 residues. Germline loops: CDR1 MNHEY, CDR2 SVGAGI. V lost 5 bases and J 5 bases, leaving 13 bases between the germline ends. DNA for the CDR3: TGTGCCAGCAGTCGGGGACATGAGGACGAGCAGTACTTC. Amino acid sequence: CASSRGHEDEQYF.

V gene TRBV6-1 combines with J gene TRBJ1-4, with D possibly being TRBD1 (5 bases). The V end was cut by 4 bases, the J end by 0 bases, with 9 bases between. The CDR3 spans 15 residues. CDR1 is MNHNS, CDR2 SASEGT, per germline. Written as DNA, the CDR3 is TGTGCCAGCAGTGGCGGGGGACCAACTAATGAAAAACTGTTTTTT. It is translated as CASSGGGPTNEKLFF.

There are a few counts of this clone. The DNA of the CDR3 is TGTGCCAGCAGCAGGGGCAGGGGTGGGACTGAAGCTTTCTTT. Residues: CASSRGRGGTEAFF. The chain uses TRBV7-2 and TRBJ1-1; D might be TRBD1 (6 bases). V shed 5 bases and J shed 5 bases, with 15 bases lying between them. Looked up from germline, CDR1 is SGHTA and CDR2 is FQGNSA. This CDR3 region has 14 residues.

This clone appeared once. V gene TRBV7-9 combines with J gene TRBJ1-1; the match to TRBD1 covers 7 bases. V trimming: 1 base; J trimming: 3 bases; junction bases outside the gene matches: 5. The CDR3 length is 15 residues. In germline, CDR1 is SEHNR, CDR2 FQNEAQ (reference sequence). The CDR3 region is CASSLGGGSDTEAFF. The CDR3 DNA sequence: TGTGCCAGCAGCTTAGGAGGGGGCAGCGACACTGAAGCTTTCTTT. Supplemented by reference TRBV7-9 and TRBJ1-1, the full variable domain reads DTGVSQNPRHKITKRGQNVTFRCDPISEHNRLYWYRQTLGQGPEFLTYFQNEAQLEKSRLLSDRFSAERPKGSFSTLEIQRTEQGDSAMYLCASSLGGGSDTEAFFGQGTRLTVV.

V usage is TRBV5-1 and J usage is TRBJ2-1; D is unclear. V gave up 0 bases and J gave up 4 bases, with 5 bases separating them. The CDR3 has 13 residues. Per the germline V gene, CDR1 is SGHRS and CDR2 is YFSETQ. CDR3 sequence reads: CASSLGIYNEQFF. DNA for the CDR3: TGCGCCAGCAGCTTGGGGATTTACAATGAGCAGTTCTTC.

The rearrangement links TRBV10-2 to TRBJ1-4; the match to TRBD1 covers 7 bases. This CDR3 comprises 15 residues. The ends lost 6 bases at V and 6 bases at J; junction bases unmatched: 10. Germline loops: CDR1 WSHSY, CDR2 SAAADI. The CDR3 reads CASSALQGLDEKLFF. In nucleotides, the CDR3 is TGCGCCAGCAGCGCCTTACAGGGGCTAGATGAAAAACTGTTTTTT.

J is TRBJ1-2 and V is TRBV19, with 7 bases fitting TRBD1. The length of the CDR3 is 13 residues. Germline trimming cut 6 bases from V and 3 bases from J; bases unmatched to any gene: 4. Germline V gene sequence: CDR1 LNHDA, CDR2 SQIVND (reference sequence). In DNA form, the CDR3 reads TGTGCCAGTAGGGACAGGCATGACTATGGCTACACCTTC. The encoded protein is CASRDRHDYGYTF.

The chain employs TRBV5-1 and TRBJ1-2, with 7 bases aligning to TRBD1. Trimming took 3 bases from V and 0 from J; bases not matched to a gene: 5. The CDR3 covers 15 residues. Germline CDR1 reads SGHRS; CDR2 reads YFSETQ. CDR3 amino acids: CASSSGQLPNYGYTF. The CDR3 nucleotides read TGCGCCAGCAGCTCGGGACAGCTCCCTAACTATGGCTACACCTTC.

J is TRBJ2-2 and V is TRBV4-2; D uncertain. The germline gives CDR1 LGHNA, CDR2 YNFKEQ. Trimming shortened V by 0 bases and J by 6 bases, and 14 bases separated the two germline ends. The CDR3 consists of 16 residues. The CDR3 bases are TGTGCCAGCAGCCAAGATCCGGGTGGGGTCGCCGGGGAGCTGTTTTTT. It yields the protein CASSQDPGGVAGELFF.

The CDR3 DNA follows: TGTGCCAGCACCCACGGGGCCGCCAAACGAACTTTCTTT. This encodes CASTHGAAKRTFF. This chain connects TRBV6-5 to TRBJ1-1; D perhaps matches TRBD1 (5 bases). Germline V gives CDR1 MNHEY, CDR2 SVGAGI. V was clipped by 7 bases and J by 12 bases, with 21 bases between them. CDR3 size: 13 residues.

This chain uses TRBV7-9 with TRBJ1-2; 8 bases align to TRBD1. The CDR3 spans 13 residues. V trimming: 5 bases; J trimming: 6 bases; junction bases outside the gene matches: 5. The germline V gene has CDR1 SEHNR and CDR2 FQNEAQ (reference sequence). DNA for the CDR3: TGTGCCAGCAGCCTCCAGGGGGCGGATGGCTACACCTTC. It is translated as CASSLQGADGYTF.

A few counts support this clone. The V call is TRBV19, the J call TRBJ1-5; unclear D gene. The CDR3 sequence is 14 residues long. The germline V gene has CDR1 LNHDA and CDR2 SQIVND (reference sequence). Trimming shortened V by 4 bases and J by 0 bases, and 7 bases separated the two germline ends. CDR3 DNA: TGTGCCAGTAGTACCGGGGTTAGCAATCAGCCCCAGCATTTT. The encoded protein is CASSTGVSNQPQHF.